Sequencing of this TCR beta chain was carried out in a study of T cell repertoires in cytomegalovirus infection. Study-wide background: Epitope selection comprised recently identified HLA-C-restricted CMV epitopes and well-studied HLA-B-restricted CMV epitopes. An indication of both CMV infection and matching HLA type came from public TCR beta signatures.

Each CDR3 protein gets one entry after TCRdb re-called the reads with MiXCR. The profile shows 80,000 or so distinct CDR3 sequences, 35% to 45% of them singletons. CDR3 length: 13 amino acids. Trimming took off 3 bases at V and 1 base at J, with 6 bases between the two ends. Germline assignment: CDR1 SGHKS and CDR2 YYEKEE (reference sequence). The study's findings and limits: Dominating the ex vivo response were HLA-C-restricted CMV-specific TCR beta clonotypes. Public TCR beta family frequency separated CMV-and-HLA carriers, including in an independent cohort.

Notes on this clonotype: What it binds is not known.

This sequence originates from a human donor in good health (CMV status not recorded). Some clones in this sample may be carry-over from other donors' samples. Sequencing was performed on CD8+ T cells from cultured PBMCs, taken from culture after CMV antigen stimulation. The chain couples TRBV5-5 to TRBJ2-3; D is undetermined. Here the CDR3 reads CASSYFRTDTQYF. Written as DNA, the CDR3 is TGTGCCAGCAGCTATTTTCGCACAGATACGCAGTATTTT.